Following are 26 T cell receptor beta chains from one sample sequenced in a study of CD8 T cells in ankylosing spondylitis. No antigens are known for them. TCRdb reprocessed the 5' RACE reads via MiXCR and lists one record per CDR3 protein. The sample consists of approximately 540,000 distinct CDR3 sequences, roughly 12% of them appearing once. The study, taken as a whole, reports: A TCR beta motif of under ten highly homologous variants seemed to mark ankylosing spondylitis blood.

Specimen: blood, either unsorted or a sorted T cell fraction (not recorded which). Source of these receptors: a male donor with ankylosing spondylitis.

The genes are TRBV4-2 and TRBJ2-5, with 12 bases aligning to TRBD2. The CDR3 covers 15 residues. J was trimmed by 3 bases and V by 1 base; bases with no gene match: 0. Germline assignment: CDR1 LGHNA and CDR2 YNFKEQ. In DNA form, the CDR3 reads TGTGCCAGCAGCCAAGGACTAGCGGGAGAAGAGACCCAGTACTTC. The encoded protein is CASSQGLAGEETQYF.

This clonotype was detected ten times or more. The chain has TRBV20-1 and TRBJ2-1, with 7 nucleotides matching TRBD1. Germline V gene data show CDR1 as DFQATT and CDR2 as SNEGSKA (reference sequence). The CDR3 runs 16 residues. The V gene end was trimmed by 2 bases and the J gene end by 0 bases; junction bases not matched to a gene: 7. CDR3 sequence reads: CSARKMDRHSYNEQFF. CDR3 in DNA: TGCAGTGCTAGAAAAATGGACAGGCACTCCTACAATGAGCAGTTCTTC.

V is TRBV5-1 and J is TRBJ2-3; TRBD2 agrees at 10 bases. V was pared by 0 bases and J by 4 bases, with 8 bases of the junction left unmatched. This CDR3 spans 17 amino acids. Germline values: CDR1 SGHRS, CDR2 YFSETQ. The CDR3 DNA sequence: TGCGCCAGCAGCTTGGGGGCCGGGACTAGCGTTGCAGATACGCAGTATTTT. Amino acids: CASSLGAGTSVADTQYF.

The chain links TRBV27 to TRBJ2-1; 11 nucleotides align to TRBD2. The germline gives CDR1 MNHEY, CDR2 SMNVEV (reference sequence). This CDR3 has 13 residues. The V and J ends lost 4 bases and 10 bases, in that order; junction bases with no gene match: 3. This CDR3 reads CASSSGLAVEQFF. Written as DNA, the CDR3 is TGTGCCAGCAGTTCGGGACTAGCGGTGGAGCAGTTCTTC.

The table lists this clonotype with a few counts. The chain joins TRBV7-2 to TRBJ2-1; 11 bases line up with TRBD2. The CDR3 is 16 amino acids. CDR1 SGHTA and CDR2 FQGNSA come from the germline V gene. V lost 4 bases and J lost 3; bases outside the gene matches: 5. The CDR3 reads CASSSQGLADYNEQFF. The DNA for the CDR3 is TGTGCCAGCAGCTCACAGGGACTAGCGGACTACAATGAGCAGTTCTTC.

The chain links TRBV5-4 to TRBJ1-1; 8 nucleotides match TRBD1. The CDR3 length is 13 residues. V lost 5 bases and J lost 7; bases outside the gene matches: 7. Germline CDR1 and CDR2: SGHNT and YYREEE (reference sequence). CDR3 in amino acids: CASRTDRANEAFF. CDR3 nucleotides: TGTGCCAGCAGGACGGACAGGGCGAATGAAGCTTTCTTT.

The V gene is TRBV20-1, the J gene TRBJ2-3; TRBD1 agrees at 8 bases. The CDR3 runs to 12 residues. J was trimmed by 1 base and V by 7 bases; bases with no gene match: 1. CDR1 DFQATT and CDR2 SNEGSKA come from the germline V gene (reference sequence). The CDR3 DNA follows: TGCAGTGGGACAGGGCGCACAGATACGCAGTATTTT. Residues: CSGTGRTDTQYF.

This chain connects TRBV20-1 to TRBJ2-7, with 9 bases identical to TRBD1. The germline CDR1 and CDR2 sequences are DFQATT and SNEGSKA (reference sequence). This CDR3 is built from 14 residues. The V segment lost 6 bases and the J segment 0 bases; nucleotides outside the gene matches: 6. Here the CDR3 reads CSAYRGLSSYEQYF. The CDR3, as DNA: TGCAGTGCATACAGGGGGCTAAGCTCCTACGAGCAGTACTTC.

Only a few counts were recorded for this clonotype. The rearrangement uses TRBV20-1 and TRBJ1-5; D gene uncertain. The V end was cut by 3 bases, the J end by 4 bases, with 7 bases between. The CDR3 runs to 12 residues. The V gene's germline CDR1 is DFQATT and CDR2 SNEGSKA (reference sequence). The CDR3 sequence: CSASWINQPQHF. As DNA, the CDR3 is TGCAGTGCTAGTTGGATAAATCAGCCCCAGCATTTT.

This clonotype has at least ten counts. The genes are TRBV6-1 and TRBJ1-6; TRBD1 matches 8 bases. The CDR3 runs to 14 residues. Germline V gives CDR1 MNHNS, CDR2 SASEGT. V gave up 6 bases and J gave up 9 bases; unmatched junction bases: 7. CDR3 sequence (DNA): TGTGCCAGCAGAGACAACAGGGGGGGTTCACCCCTCCACTTT. Its translation is CASRDNRGGSPLHF.

This clonotype was seen ten or more times. The chain is built from TRBV15 and TRBJ2-7; possibly TRBD2 for D (5 bases). The length of the CDR3 is 17 residues. CDR1 is LNHNV, CDR2 YYDKDF, per germline (reference sequence). The V gene lost 0 bases and the J gene lost 6 bases, with 21 bases spanning the gap. The DNA for the CDR3 is TGTGCCACCAGCAGAGAAGGAGGACGGACCACGGCGGGCGAGCAGTACTTC. This codes for CATSREGGRTTAGEQYF.

This clonotype was found many times. The chain carries TRBV25-1 and TRBJ2-1, with D uncertain. From germline, CDR1 is MGHDK and CDR2 SYGVNS. The V gene lost 4 bases and the J gene lost 0 bases, with 13 bases spanning the gap. This CDR3 comprises 16 residues. DNA of the CDR3: TGTGCCAGCAGTGTCTATTGTGGTAGCTCCTACAATGAGCAGTTCTTC. Its protein product is CASSVYCGSSYNEQFF.

This clonotype was counted between two and nine times. V gene TRBV6-1 combines with J gene TRBJ1-2; 7 bases are a match to TRBD1. The ends lost 5 bases at V and 2 bases at J; junction bases unmatched: 5. Germline assignment: CDR1 MNHNS and CDR2 SASEGT. The CDR3 totals 14 residues. The CDR3 coding sequence is TGTGCCAGCAGTATGGGACAGCGAAACTATGGCTACACCTTC. It specifies CASSMGQRNYGYTF.

This clonotype was recorded many times. The V call is TRBV20-1, the J call TRBJ2-2; 12 positions match TRBD2. Germline assignment: CDR1 DFQATT and CDR2 SNEGSKA (reference sequence). The CDR3 is made up of 14 amino acids. The V gene end was trimmed by 5 bases and the J gene end by 4 bases; junction bases not matched to a gene: 2. CDR3 sequence (DNA): TGCAGTGCTCCGGGACTAGCGGGCACCGGGGAGCTGTTTTTT. Translation: CSAPGLAGTGELFF.

This clonotype was found a few times. The chain couples TRBV5-1 to TRBJ2-5; a weak D match, TRBD2 (6 bases). The CDR3 has 16 residues. Trimming took off 0 bases at V and 5 bases at J, with 17 bases between the two ends. Germline V gene data show CDR1 as SGHRS and CDR2 as YFSETQ. DNA for the CDR3: TGCGCCAGCAGCTTGGGTGGTTCTCCCGCGGGGGAGACCCAGTACTTC. This codes for CASSLGGSPAGETQYF.

The table lists this clonotype with many counts. The CDR3 DNA follows: TGTGCCACAATGGGACTAGCGGGAGGGAGGGGGGAGCTGTTTTTT. Translating it yields CATMGLAGGRGELFF. The V gene is TRBV27, the J gene TRBJ2-2; 16 nucleotides line up with TRBD2. From germline, CDR1 is MNHEY and CDR2 SMNVEV (reference sequence). V shed 10 bases and J 8 bases; nucleotides not matched to a gene: 7. CDR3 length: 15 residues.

This chain connects TRBV12-3 or TRBV12-4 to TRBJ1-2, with TRBD1 matching over 8 bases. This CDR3 is 15 amino acids long. The trim removed 3 bases at V and 2 bases at J, leaving 5 bases unmatched. The CDR3 here is CASSFGQGGNYGYTF. In DNA, the CDR3 is TGTGCCAGCAGTTTCGGACAGGGAGGGAACTATGGCTACACCTTC.

This chain links TRBV3-1 with TRBJ2-1; 7 bases agree with TRBD2. Germline lookup yields CDR1 LGHDT and CDR2 YNNKEL (reference sequence). The V gene end was trimmed by 4 bases and the J gene end by 6 bases; junction bases not matched to a gene: 6. The CDR3 runs 14 residues. The chain's CDR3 is CASSPGWGGNEQFF. As DNA, the CDR3 is TGTGCCAGCAGCCCGGGTTGGGGGGGCAATGAGCAGTTCTTC.

This clonotype was detected only a few times. The chain recombines TRBV10-2 with TRBJ2-7, with D maybe TRBD1 (6 bases). Trimming left V 3 bases short and J 1 base short, with 13 bases between. Germline CDR1 WSHSY, CDR2 SAAADI. This CDR3 region has 15 residues. The CDR3 DNA is TGCGCCAGCAGTGACACAGGGACAACTTCCTACGAGCAGTACGTC. Translated: CASSDTGTTSYEQYV.

This sequence joins TRBV7-9 and TRBJ1-2; D not resolved. This CDR3 region has 13 residues. CDR1 and CDR2 (germline): SEHNR, FQNEAQ (reference sequence). Trimming stripped 5 bases from V and 3 bases from J, with 10 bases between. The CDR3 DNA is TGTGCCAGCAGCCCGCGCATGGACTATGGCTACACCTTC. Amino acids: CASSPRMDYGYTF.

This clonotype was found a few times. The rearrangement links TRBV9 to TRBJ1-1, with D perhaps TRBD1 (6 bases). From germline, CDR1 is SGDLS and CDR2 YYNGEE. The CDR3 contains 14 residues. Trimming removed 0 bases at V and 9 bases at J, with 15 bases between. The CDR3 nucleotides read TGTGCCAGCAGCGTAGTTGGGGGGGCGTCTCAAGCTTTCTTT. Protein product: CASSVVGGASQAFF.

This clonotype was observed a few times. This chain uses TRBV20-1 with TRBJ1-2, with D hard to call. The ends were cut back, 3 bases at V and 7 bases at J, with 18 bases in the middle. Germline V lookup: CDR1 DFQATT, CDR2 SNEGSKA (reference sequence). The CDR3 loop spans 14 amino acids. CDR3 amino acids: CSASGSNFPSGYTF. The CDR3 bases are TGCAGTGCTAGCGGGTCTAACTTTCCCAGTGGCTACACCTTC.

The chain combines TRBV20-1 with TRBJ2-5, with 7 positions matching TRBD1. The V gene's germline CDR1 is DFQATT and CDR2 SNEGSKA (reference sequence). Trimming at V came to 5 bases and at J to 2 bases, leaving 8 bases not matched to a gene. This CDR3 is 14 amino acids long. The CDR3 reads CSALPGQRQETQYF. The CDR3 DNA sequence: TGCAGTGCTCTCCCGGGACAGCGGCAAGAGACCCAGTACTTC.

This clonotype was seen repeatedly, ten times or more. V is TRBV12-3 or TRBV12-4 and J is TRBJ2-1; possibly TRBD2 for D (7 bases). Trimming took 6 bases from V and 6 from J, leaving 18 bases between them. The CDR3 contains 15 residues. The CDR3 bases are TGTGCCAGCAGCGGGGGGACAACCGCCACCAATGAGCAGTTCTTC. It specifies CASSGGTTATNEQFF.

This CDR3 is CASSLSGMDTGELFF. The CDR3 DNA reads TGTGCCAGCAGTCTTAGCGGGATGGACACCGGGGAGCTGTTTTTT. The chain recombines TRBV12-3 or TRBV12-4 with TRBJ2-2, with 8 bases fitting TRBD2. There are 15 residues in the CDR3. Trimming removed 5 bases from V and 3 bases from J; junction bases left unmatched: 5.

The V and J genes are TRBV5-6 and TRBJ1-2; perhaps TRBD1 as D (5 bases). Germline V gene data show CDR1 as SGHDT and CDR2 as YYEEEE. This CDR3 has 13 residues. Trimming stripped 1 base from V and 8 bases from J, with 12 bases between. The CDR3 DNA reads as TGTGCCAGCAGCTTGAGGCAGGGCCGCGGCTACACCTTC. It codes for CASSLRQGRGYTF.